The 12 T cell receptor beta chains listed next were all sequenced from one sample in a study of Graves' ophthalmopathy and Graves' hyperthyroidism. The sequenced template was RNA, covering the TCR beta CDR3 region. Scientists carried out first-round RT-PCR using HTBI primers and then a second-round multiplex PCR. TCRdb re-called the multiplex PCR reads with MiXCR, one entry per CDR3 protein. In the table there are hundreds of thousands of distinct CDR3 sequences, approximately 40% of which are singletons. The sample was peripheral blood. These receptors all stem from an adult man with Graves' ophthalmopathy.

This clonotype was seen a few times. This sequence joins TRBV27 and TRBJ2-7; weak D call: TRBD1 (6 bases). Germline V gives CDR1 MNHEY, CDR2 SMNVEV (reference sequence). The CDR3 consists of 14 residues. Trimming left V 2 bases short and J 3 bases short, with 11 bases between. The CDR3 nucleotides are TGTGCCAGCAGTTTAGGAGACAGGTTCTACGAGCAGTACTTC. Translated: CASSLGDRFYEQYF.

The chain employs TRBV15 and TRBJ2-7, with D perhaps TRBD1 (6 bases). Germline-derived CDR1 and CDR2 are LNHNV and YYDKDF (reference sequence). Trimming pared 6 bases from V and 3 bases from J, leaving 18 bases between. This CDR3 has 15 amino acids. The CDR3 region has the DNA TGTGCCACCAGTATCACCAGGGGTCAAGGCTACGAGCAGTACTTC. It is translated as CATSITRGQGYEQYF.

This clonotype was counted between two and nine times. The chain uses TRBV6-5 and TRBJ2-7; maybe TRBD1 (5 bases). Deletions cut 7 bases from V and 3 bases from J, with 13 bases between. Germline assignment: CDR1 MNHEY and CDR2 SVGAGI. This CDR3 has 13 amino acids. Written as DNA, the CDR3 is TGTGCCAGCACTCGTGGGGCCTACTACGAGCAGTACTTC. Its translation: CASTRGAYYEQYF.

This chain connects TRBV24-1 to TRBJ1-1, with a tentative D call TRBD1 (5 bases). V was clipped by 4 bases and J by 4 bases, with 12 bases between them. There are 14 residues in the CDR3. Germline CDR1 KGHDR, CDR2 SFDVKD. Here the CDR3 reads CATSDPGTGTEAFF. DNA for the CDR3: TGTGCCACCAGTGACCCAGGGACGGGCACTGAAGCTTTCTTT.

This clonotype was found many times. This rearrangement joins TRBV20-1 to TRBJ2-7; 10 nucleotides agree with TRBD2. The CDR3 loop spans 15 amino acids. The V gene's germline CDR1 is DFQATT and CDR2 SNEGSKA (reference sequence). J lost 4 bases, V lost 6 bases, and 12 bases had no gene match. Written as DNA, the CDR3 is TGCAGTGCCGCCCTGCAGCGGGAGGGCGTGTACGAGCAGTACTTC. This translates into CSAALQREGVYEQYF.

This clonotype came up many times. The rearrangement joins TRBV29-1 to TRBJ2-7; 9 nucleotides line up with TRBD1. This CDR3 is built from 16 residues. Germline V lookup: CDR1 SQVTM, CDR2 ANQGSEA. V lost 5 bases and J lost 3; bases outside the gene matches: 14. CDR3 DNA sequence: TGCAGCGTTCTACCGAAACCGGGACAGGGAAACTACGAGCAGTACTTC. Amino acid sequence: CSVLPKPGQGNYEQYF.

This chain connects TRBV24-1 to TRBJ2-7; TRBD2 might be the D (5 bases). CDR3 length: 15 residues. The germline V and J ends were trimmed by 11 bases and 0 bases, with 19 bases remaining between them. The germline V gene has CDR1 KGHDR and CDR2 SFDVKD. The CDR3 here is CASRPPDGISYEQYF. The CDR3 DNA sequence: TGTGCCAGTAGGCCCCCGGACGGGATCTCCTACGAGCAGTACTTC.

This clonotype came up a few times. This rearrangement joins TRBV2 to TRBJ2-7; 8 bases fit TRBD1. Germline V CDR1 and CDR2: SNHLY, FYNNEI. The CDR3 is 14 amino acids. The V and J ends lost 5 bases and 1 base, in that order; junction bases with no gene match: 4. The CDR3 loop reads CASSRQGISYEQYF. The DNA for the CDR3 is TGTGCCAGCAGTCGACAGGGGATATCCTACGAGCAGTACTTC.

This clonotype was seen only once. The V and J genes are TRBV25-1 and TRBJ2-5; tentatively, D is TRBD2 (6 bases). From germline, CDR1 is MGHDK and CDR2 SYGVNS. Trimming stripped 3 bases from V and 0 bases from J, with 20 bases between. The CDR3 totals 18 residues. The CDR3 loop reads CASSDSSPSGQYQETQYF. The CDR3 nucleotides are TGTGCCAGCAGTGATAGTAGTCCAAGCGGGCAGTACCAAGAGACCCAGTACTTC.

V usage is TRBV5-1 and J usage is TRBJ2-5, with 8 bases matching TRBD1. This CDR3 contains 15 residues. CDR1 SGHRS and CDR2 YFSETQ come from the germline V gene. V shed 4 bases, J shed 4 bases, and the junction held 9 bases outside the gene matches. The CDR3 coding sequence is TGCGCCAGCAGCCAGGGACAGGATGGTAGAGAGACCCAGTACTTC. This sequence encodes CASSQGQDGRETQYF. The full variable domain, completed using reference TRBV5-1 and TRBJ2-5, is KAGVTQTPRYLIKTRGQQVTLSCSPISGHRSVSWYQQTPGQGLQFLFEYFSETQRNKGNFPGRFSGRQFSNSRSEMNVSTLELGDSALYLCASSQGQDGRETQYFGPGTRLLVL.

The chain recombines TRBV19 with TRBJ2-7; TRBD1 or TRBD2 may be the D gene (5 bases each). V was shortened by 7 bases and J by 1 base, with 14 bases between the two germline ends. CDR3 size: 14 residues. Looked up from germline, CDR1 is LNHDA and CDR2 is SQIVND (reference sequence). The CDR3 nucleotides read TGTGCCAGTAACGCCGGGACGGTTTCCTACGAGCAGTACTTC. Amino acid sequence: CASNAGTVSYEQYF.

CDR3 in amino acids: CSVATGPRKGLEQYF. CDR3 coding DNA: TGCAGCGTTGCAACGGGGCCCCGAAAGGGCCTCGAGCAGTACTTC. This chain joins TRBV29-1 and TRBJ2-7; the D gene could be TRBD1 or TRBD2 (5 bases each). The CDR3 is made up of 15 amino acids. Germline values: CDR1 SQVTM, CDR2 ANQGSEA. V lost 4 bases, J lost 6 bases, and 22 bases lay in between.